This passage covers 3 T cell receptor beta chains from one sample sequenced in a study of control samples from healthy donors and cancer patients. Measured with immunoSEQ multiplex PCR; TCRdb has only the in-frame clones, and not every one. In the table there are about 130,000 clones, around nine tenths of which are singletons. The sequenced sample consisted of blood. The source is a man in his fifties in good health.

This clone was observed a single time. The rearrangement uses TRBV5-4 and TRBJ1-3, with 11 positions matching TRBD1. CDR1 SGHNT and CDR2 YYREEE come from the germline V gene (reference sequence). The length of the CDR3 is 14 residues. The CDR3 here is CSTGTGGYGNTIYF. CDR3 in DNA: TGTTCGACTGGGACAGGGGGTTATGGAAACACCATATATTTT.

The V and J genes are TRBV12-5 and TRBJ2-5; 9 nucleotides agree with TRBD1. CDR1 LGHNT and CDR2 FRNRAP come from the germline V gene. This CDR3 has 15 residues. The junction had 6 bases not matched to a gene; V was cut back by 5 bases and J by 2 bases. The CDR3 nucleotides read TGTGCTAGTGGTCCCGGACAGGGGAGTCAAGAGACCCAGTACTTC. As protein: CASGPGQGSQETQYF. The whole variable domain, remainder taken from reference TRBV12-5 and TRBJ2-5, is DARVTQTPRHKVTEMGQEVTMRCQPILGHNTVFWYRQTMMQGLELLAYFRNRAPLDDSGMPKDRFSAEMPDATLATLKIQPSEPRDSAVYFCASGPGQGSQETQYFGPGTRLLVL.

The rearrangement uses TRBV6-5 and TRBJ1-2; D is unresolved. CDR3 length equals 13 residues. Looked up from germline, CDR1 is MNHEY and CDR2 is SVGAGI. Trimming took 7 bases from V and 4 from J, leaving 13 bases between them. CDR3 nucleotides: TGTGCCAGCACCAACGGGAAGAGCTATGGCTACACCTTC. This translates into CASTNGKSYGYTF.